The 20 T cell receptor beta chains below were found in one sample sequenced in a study of blood T cells in healthy people across ages. Using a J-beta primer mix together with a sample-barcoded 5' primer, a second PCR was run for about 7 to 12 cycles. One entry per CDR3 protein, called by TCRdb with MiXCR from the 5' RACE reads. The sample holds 2 million or so distinct CDR3 sequences, around half seen once. Sequenced sample: blood. The source of these receptors is a woman between 40 and 50 years old in good health.

This rearrangement joins TRBV4-3 to TRBJ2-7; tentative D call: TRBD1 (6 bases). The CDR3 spans 15 residues. Trimming took off 0 bases at V and 6 bases at J, with 15 bases between the two ends. Germline CDR1 and CDR2: LGHNA and YSLEER. DNA of the CDR3: TGCGCCAGCAGCCAAGATTTGGGGGACAATTCCGAGCAGTACTTC. Amino acid sequence: CASSQDLGDNSEQYF.

This chain uses TRBV20-1 with TRBJ2-7; 7 positions match TRBD2. The J segment lost 6 bases and the V segment lost 6 bases, leaving 8 bases of the junction unmatched. Germline CDR1 DFQATT, CDR2 SNEGSKA (reference sequence). The CDR3 extends over 12 amino acids. CDR3 nucleotide sequence: TGCAGTGCCAAGACCGGACTAGTCGAGCAGTACTTC. The encoded protein is CSAKTGLVEQYF.

This chain joins TRBV29-1 and TRBJ2-7; TRBD2 is a possible D gene (7 bases). This CDR3 is 15 amino acids long. Trimming left V 2 bases short and J 2 bases short, with 16 bases between. CDR1 SQVTM and CDR2 ANQGSEA come from the germline V gene. The CDR3 nucleotides are TGCAGCGTTGAAAGTCGGGGGGCCCCCGCCTACGAGCAGTACTTC. As protein: CSVESRGAPAYEQYF.

V gene TRBV20-1 combines with J gene TRBJ2-1; TRBD2 matches at 9 bases. CDR3 length: 16 residues. V was pared by 6 bases and J by 2 bases, with 11 bases of the junction left unmatched. The germline V gene encodes CDR1 DFQATT and CDR2 SNEGSKA (reference sequence). This chain's CDR3 is CSAAWLAGKPYNEQFF. DNA for the CDR3: TGCAGTGCCGCGTGGCTAGCGGGGAAACCCTACAATGAGCAGTTCTTC.

This clonotype was counted once. This rearrangement joins TRBV5-6 to TRBJ2-5, with TRBD1 matching 12 bases. The germline CDR1 and CDR2 sequences are SGHDT and YYEEEE. Trimming at V came to 4 bases and at J to 2 bases, leaving 6 bases not matched to a gene. The CDR3 spans 16 residues. The DNA of the CDR3 is TGTGCCAGCAGCCTGGGACAGGGGGCTGTTCAAGAGACCCAGTACTTC. Amino acids: CASSLGQGAVQETQYF.

This clonotype was seen a handful of times. V usage is TRBV27 and J usage is TRBJ2-5; D is perhaps TRBD2 (5 bases). The end of the DNA fits TRBJ2-7 better, so the J call may be wrong. Germline assignment: CDR1 MNHEY and CDR2 SMNVEV (reference sequence). This CDR3 has 12 residues. The CDR3 sequence: CANSTPRGEQYF. The CDR3 DNA follows: TGTGCCAACAGCACCCCTCGGGGCGAGCAGTACTTC.

The chain couples TRBV12-3 or TRBV12-4 to TRBJ1-2; possibly TRBD1 for D (5 bases). V was trimmed by 4 bases and J by 6 bases, leaving 12 bases between them. The CDR3 is made up of 13 amino acids. The CDR3 sequence is CASSCGEGNGYTF. In DNA form, the CDR3 reads TGTGCCAGCAGTTGCGGCGAGGGGAATGGCTACACCTTC.

V is TRBV2 and J is TRBJ1-1, with D unresolved. CDR1 is SNHLY, CDR2 FYNNEI, per germline. V was trimmed by 4 bases and J by 1 base, leaving 10 bases between them. This CDR3 region has 14 residues. The CDR3 spells CASSGVRSNTEAFF. As DNA, the CDR3 is TGTGCCAGCAGTGGAGTACGATCGAACACTGAAGCTTTCTTT.

J is TRBJ2-7 and V is TRBV7-9; D possibly matches TRBD1 or TRBD2 (5 bases each). CDR1 is SEHNR, CDR2 FQNEAQ, per germline (reference sequence). This CDR3 is built from 15 residues. Trimming cost V 5 bases and J 7 bases, with 21 bases left between them. CDR3 in amino acids: CASSPGTERRLEQYF. Here the CDR3 DNA reads TGTGCCAGCAGCCCTGGGACCGAGAGACGGCTAGAGCAGTACTTC. Full variable domain (rest looked up from reference TRBV7-9 and TRBJ2-7): DTGVSQNPRHKITKRGQNVTFRCDPISEHNRLYWYRQTLGQGPEFLTYFQNEAQLEKSRLLSDRFSAERPKGSFSTLEIQRTEQGDSAMYLCASSPGTERRLEQYFGPGTRLTVT.

This clonotype was counted a few times. The V call is TRBV7-2, the J call TRBJ1-2; no clear D. The ends were cut back, 2 bases at V and 1 base at J, with 14 bases in the middle. The length of the CDR3 is 16 residues. Germline CDR1 SGHTA, CDR2 FQGNSA. CDR3 sequence: CASSLLTIAFNYGYTF. In nucleotides, the CDR3 is TGTGCCAGCAGCTTACTTACTATAGCTTTTAACTATGGCTACACCTTC. Using reference TRBV7-2 and TRBJ1-2 for the parts outside the CDR3, the full variable domain is GAGVSQSPSNKVTEKGKDVELRCDPISGHTALYWYRQSLGQGLEFLIYFQGNSAPDKSGLPSDRFSAERTGGSVSTLTIQRTQQEDSAVYLCASSLLTIAFNYGYTFGSGTRLTVV.

This clonotype was seen a handful of times. The rearrangement links TRBV27 to TRBJ2-5, with no clear D. The CDR3 covers 15 residues. V gave up 3 bases and J gave up 1 base, with 12 bases separating them. Germline V gene sequence: CDR1 MNHEY, CDR2 SMNVEV (reference sequence). CDR3 residues: CASSFSLLTQETQYF. CDR3 nucleotides: TGTGCCAGCAGTTTCTCCCTCCTTACCCAAGAGACCCAGTACTTC.

J is TRBJ2-5 and V is TRBV25-1; 8 nucleotides align to TRBD2. CDR3 length equals 16 residues. V shed 8 bases, J shed 5 bases, and the junction held 16 bases outside the gene matches. Germline V gene lookup returns CDR1 MGHDK and CDR2 SYGVNS. The CDR3 nucleotides read TGTGCCAGCTCCCCTAACCCGGTAGCGGGGAGGGAGACCCAGTACTTC. Translation: CASSPNPVAGRETQYF. The entire variable domain, with the rest obtained from reference TRBV25-1 and TRBJ2-5, is as follows: EADIYQTPRYLVIGTGKKITLECSQTMGHDKMYWYQQDPGMELHLIHYSYGVNSTEKGDLSSESTVSRIRTEHFPLTLESARPSHTSQYLCASSPNPVAGRETQYFGPGTRLLVL.

In regard to this clonotype: Being one base from a much bigger clone, this may be a read error. The CDR3 DNA is TGCAGTGCTAGAGATAAGATCCTAGCGGGGGCCGTGGGGCAGTACTTC. This sequence encodes CSARDKILAGAVGQYF. The V call is TRBV20-1, the J call TRBJ2-5, with 10 bases identical to TRBD2. Germline V lookup: CDR1 DFQATT, CDR2 SNEGSKA (reference sequence). This CDR3 contains 16 residues. The ends lost 0 bases at V and 11 bases at J; junction bases unmatched: 15.

This clonotype was counted a few times. This chain joins TRBV7-9 and TRBJ2-7; 8 bases fit TRBD1. There are 17 residues in the CDR3. Germline V gene data show CDR1 as SEHNR and CDR2 as FQNEAQ (reference sequence). V lost 3 bases and J lost 2; bases outside the gene matches: 12. The CDR3 here is CASSFEKRTGIAYEQYF. CDR3 in DNA: TGTGCCAGCAGCTTTGAAAAAAGGACAGGGATCGCCTACGAGCAGTACTTC.

V gene TRBV20-1 combines with J gene TRBJ2-1, with D perhaps TRBD2 (5 bases). Trimming stripped 3 bases from V and 13 bases from J, with 16 bases between. Germline-derived CDR1 and CDR2 are DFQATT and SNEGSKA (reference sequence). The CDR3 is made up of 12 amino acids. The CDR3 region has the DNA TGCAGTGCTAGCTCCGGGGTGGAGACCCAGTTCTTC. It encodes CSASSGVETQFF.

This clonotype was seen a handful of times. J is TRBJ1-5 and V is TRBV12-3 or TRBV12-4; D might be TRBD1 (6 bases). The CDR3 extends over 13 amino acids. With 6 bases removed from V and 6 bases from J, the gap between germline ends came to 12 bases. The CDR3 DNA reads as TGTGCCAGCAGCGGACAGACCCTTCAGCCCCAGCATTTT. Amino acid sequence: CASSGQTLQPQHF.

This chain joins TRBV5-1 and TRBJ2-1; 9 bases are a match to TRBD2. Gene TRBJ2-7 matches the end of the DNA better, so the J call may be wrong. CDR1 SGHRS and CDR2 YFSETQ come from the germline V gene. The CDR3 spans 17 residues. CDR3 in amino acids: CASSPQGSGSSYNEQYF. Here the CDR3 DNA reads TGCGCCAGCAGCCCTCAGGGTAGCGGGAGCTCCTACAATGAGCAGTACTTC.

J is TRBJ1-5 and V is TRBV7-3, with 10 positions matching TRBD1. Germline V CDR1 and CDR2: SGHTA, FQGTGA. Trimming at V came to 11 bases and at J to 14 bases, leaving 15 bases not matched to a gene. The CDR3 runs to 13 residues. The CDR3 protein is CACRGTGVSLEHF. CDR3 DNA sequence: TGTGCCTGTCGTGGGACAGGGGTGTCGTTAGAGCATTTT.

CDR3 in amino acids: CASSDERGRFFNYGYTF. CDR3 DNA sequence: TGTGCCAGCAGTGATGAAAGGGGACGATTCTTCAACTATGGCTACACCTTC. This sequence joins TRBV6-1 and TRBJ1-2; maybe TRBD1 (5 bases). Germline assignment: CDR1 MNHNS and CDR2 SASEGT. V dropped 3 bases and J dropped 2 bases, with 19 bases sitting between them. The CDR3 is 17 amino acids.

The rearrangement joins TRBV4-3 to TRBJ2-1, with 8 bases lining up with TRBD2. The CDR3 covers 14 residues. CDR1 and CDR2 (germline): LGHNA, YSLEER. The trim removed 0 bases at V and 9 bases at J, leaving 4 bases unmatched. As DNA, the CDR3 is TGCGCCAGCAGCCAAGAGCGGGGGGCTGGTGAGCAGTTCTTC. Its translation is CASSQERGAGEQFF.